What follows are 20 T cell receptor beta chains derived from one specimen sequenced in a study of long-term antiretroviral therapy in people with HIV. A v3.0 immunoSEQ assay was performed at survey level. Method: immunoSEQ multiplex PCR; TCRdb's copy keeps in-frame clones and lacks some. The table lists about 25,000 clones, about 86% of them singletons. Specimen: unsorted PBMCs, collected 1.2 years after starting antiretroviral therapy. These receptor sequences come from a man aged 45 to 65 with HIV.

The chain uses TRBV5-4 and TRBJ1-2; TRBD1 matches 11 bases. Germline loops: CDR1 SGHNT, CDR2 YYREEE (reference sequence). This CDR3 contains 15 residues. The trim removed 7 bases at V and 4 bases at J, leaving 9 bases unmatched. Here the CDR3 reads CASRLGTGGFYGYTF. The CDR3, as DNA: TGTGCCAGCCGTCTAGGGACAGGGGGGTTCTATGGCTACACCTTC.

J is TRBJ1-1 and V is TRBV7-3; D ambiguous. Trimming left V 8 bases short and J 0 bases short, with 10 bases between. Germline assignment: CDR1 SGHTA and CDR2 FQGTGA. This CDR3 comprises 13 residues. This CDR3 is CASRISVNTEAFF. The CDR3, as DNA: TGTGCCAGCCGAATATCAGTGAACACTGAAGCTTTCTTT.

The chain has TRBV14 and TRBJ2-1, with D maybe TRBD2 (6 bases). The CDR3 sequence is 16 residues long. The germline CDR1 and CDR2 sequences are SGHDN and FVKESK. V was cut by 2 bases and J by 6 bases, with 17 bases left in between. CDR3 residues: CASSQTWRGRPNEQFF. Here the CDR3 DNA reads TGTGCCAGCAGCCAAACCTGGAGGGGCAGACCCAATGAGCAGTTCTTC.

In DNA, the CDR3 is TGCGCCAGCAGCCCAAGGGGGACATCGAACACCGGGGAGCTGTTTTTT. Translation gives CASSPRGTSNTGELFF. This chain joins TRBV4-1 and TRBJ2-2; D is possibly TRBD1 (6 bases). Looked up from germline, CDR1 is MGHRA and CDR2 is YSYEKL. The CDR3 totals 16 residues. Trimming removed 4 bases from V and 0 bases from J, with 12 bases in between.

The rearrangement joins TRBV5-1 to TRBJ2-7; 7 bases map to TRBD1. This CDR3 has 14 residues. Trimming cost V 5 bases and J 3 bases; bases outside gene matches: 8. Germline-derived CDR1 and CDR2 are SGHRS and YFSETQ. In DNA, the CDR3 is TGCGCCAGCAGTCGACAAGGGGGCAACTACGAGCAGTACTTC. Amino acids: CASSRQGGNYEQYF.

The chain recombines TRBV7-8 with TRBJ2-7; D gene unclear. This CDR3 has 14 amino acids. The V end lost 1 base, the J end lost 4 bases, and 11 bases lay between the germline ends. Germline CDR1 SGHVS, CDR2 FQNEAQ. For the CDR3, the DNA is TGTGCCAGCAGCTTAGTGCCTAAAGGGTACGAGCAGTACTTC. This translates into CASSLVPKGYEQYF.

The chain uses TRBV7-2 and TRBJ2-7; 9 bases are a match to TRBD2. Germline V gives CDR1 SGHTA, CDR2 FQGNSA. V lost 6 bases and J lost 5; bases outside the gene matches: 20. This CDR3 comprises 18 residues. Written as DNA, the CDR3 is TGTGCCAGCAGATCAAGCGAGGGCGGGGGGGCCTCCGGGAACGAGCAGTACTTC. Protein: CASRSSEGGGASGNEQYF.

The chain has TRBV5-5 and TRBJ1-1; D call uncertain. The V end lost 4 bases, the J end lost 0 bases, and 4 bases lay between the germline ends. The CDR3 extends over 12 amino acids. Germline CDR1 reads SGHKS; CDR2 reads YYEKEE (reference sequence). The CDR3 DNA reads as TGTGCCAGCAGCCCACTGAACACTGAAGCTTTCTTT. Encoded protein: CASSPLNTEAFF.

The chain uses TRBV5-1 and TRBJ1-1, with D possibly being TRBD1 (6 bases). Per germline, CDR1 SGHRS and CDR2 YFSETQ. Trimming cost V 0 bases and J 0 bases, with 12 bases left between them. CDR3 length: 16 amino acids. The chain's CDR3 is CASSLGHRDLNTEAFF. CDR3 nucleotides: TGCGCCAGCAGCTTGGGCCACAGGGACCTGAACACTGAAGCTTTCTTT.

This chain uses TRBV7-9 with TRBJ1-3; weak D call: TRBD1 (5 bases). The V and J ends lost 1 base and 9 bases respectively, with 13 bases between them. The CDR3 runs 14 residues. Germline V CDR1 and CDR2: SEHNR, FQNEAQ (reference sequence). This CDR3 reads CASSLDGTGSTIYF. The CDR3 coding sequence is TGTGCCAGCAGCTTAGACGGGACCGGGTCCACCATATATTTT. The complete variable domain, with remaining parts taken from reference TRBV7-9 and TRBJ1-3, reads DTGVSQNPRHKITKRGQNVTFRCDPISEHNRLYWYRQTLGQGPEFLTYFQNEAQLEKSRLLSDRFSAERPKGSFSTLEIQRTEQGDSAMYLCASSLDGTGSTIYFGEGSWLTVV.

In nucleotides, the CDR3 is TGTGCCAGCAGCCACCGGGCTCGGGAGGAGCAGTACTTC. It encodes CASSHRAREEQYF. This chain connects TRBV7-6 to TRBJ2-7; perhaps TRBD2 as D (6 bases). V dropped 5 bases and J dropped 7 bases, with 15 bases sitting between them. The CDR3 is made up of 13 amino acids. Germline CDR1 SGHVS, CDR2 FNYEAQ. The whole variable domain, filled in from reference TRBV7-6 and TRBJ2-7, reads GAGVSQSPRYKVTKRGQDVALRCDPISGHVSLYWYRQALGQGPEFLTYFNYEAQQDKSGLPNDRFSAERPEGSISTLTIQRTEQRDSAMYRCASSHRAREEQYFGPGTRLTVT.

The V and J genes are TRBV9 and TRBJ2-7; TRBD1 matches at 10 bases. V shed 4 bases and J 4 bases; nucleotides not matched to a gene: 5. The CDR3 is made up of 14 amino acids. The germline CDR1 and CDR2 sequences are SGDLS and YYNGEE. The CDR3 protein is CASSQTGGFYEQYF. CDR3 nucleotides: TGTGCCAGCAGCCAGACAGGGGGCTTTTACGAGCAGTACTTC.

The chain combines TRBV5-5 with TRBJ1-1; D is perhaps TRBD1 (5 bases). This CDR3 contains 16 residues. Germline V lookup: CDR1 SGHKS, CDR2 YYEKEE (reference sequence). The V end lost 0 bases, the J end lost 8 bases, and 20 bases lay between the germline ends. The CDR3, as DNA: TGTGCCAGCAGCTTGGGTCTTCGCGACAGCGCTAACGAAGCTTTCTTT. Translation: CASSLGLRDSANEAFF.

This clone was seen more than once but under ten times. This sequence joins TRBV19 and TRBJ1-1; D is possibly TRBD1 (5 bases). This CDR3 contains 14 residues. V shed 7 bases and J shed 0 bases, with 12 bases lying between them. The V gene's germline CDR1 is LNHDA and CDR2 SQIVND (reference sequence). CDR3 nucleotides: TGTGCCAGTATCCCTGACAGAATGAACACTGAAGCTTTCTTT. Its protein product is CASIPDRMNTEAFF.

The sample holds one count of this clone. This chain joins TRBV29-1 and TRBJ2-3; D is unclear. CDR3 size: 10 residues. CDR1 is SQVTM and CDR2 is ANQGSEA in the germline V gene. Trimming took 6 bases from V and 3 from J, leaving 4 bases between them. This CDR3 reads CSVLTDTQYF. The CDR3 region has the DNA TGCAGCGTCCTTACAGATACGCAGTATTTT.

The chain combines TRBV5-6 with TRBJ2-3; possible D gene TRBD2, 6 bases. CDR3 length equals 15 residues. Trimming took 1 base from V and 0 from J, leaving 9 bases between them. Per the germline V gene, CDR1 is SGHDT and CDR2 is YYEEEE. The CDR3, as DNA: TGTGCCAGCAGCTTGCTTAGCGGTAGCACAGATACGCAGTATTTT. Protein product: CASSLLSGSTDTQYF.

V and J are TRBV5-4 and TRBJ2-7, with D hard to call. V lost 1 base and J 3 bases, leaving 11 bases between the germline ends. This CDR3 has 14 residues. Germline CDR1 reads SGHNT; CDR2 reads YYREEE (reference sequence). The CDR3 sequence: CASSLHPGLYEQYF. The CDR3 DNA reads TGTGCCAGCAGCTTGCATCCGGGTCTCTACGAGCAGTACTTC.

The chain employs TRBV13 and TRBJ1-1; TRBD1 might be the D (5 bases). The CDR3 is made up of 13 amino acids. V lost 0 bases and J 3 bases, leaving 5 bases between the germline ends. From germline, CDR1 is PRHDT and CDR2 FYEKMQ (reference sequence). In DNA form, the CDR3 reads TGTGCCAGCAGCTTAGGCAGGGACACTGAAGCTTTCTTT. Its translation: CASSLGRDTEAFF.

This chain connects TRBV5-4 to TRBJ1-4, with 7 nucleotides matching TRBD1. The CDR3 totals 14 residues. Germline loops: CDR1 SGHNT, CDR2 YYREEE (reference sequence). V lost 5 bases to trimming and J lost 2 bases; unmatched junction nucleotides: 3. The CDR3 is CASSRGQTNEKLFF. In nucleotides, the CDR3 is TGTGCCAGCAGTCGGGGACAGACTAATGAAAAACTGTTTTTT.

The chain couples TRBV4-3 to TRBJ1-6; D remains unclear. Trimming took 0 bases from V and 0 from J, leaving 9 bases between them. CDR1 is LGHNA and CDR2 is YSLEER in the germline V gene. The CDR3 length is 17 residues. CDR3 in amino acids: CASSQDRGASYNSPLHF. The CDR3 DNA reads TGCGCCAGCAGCCAAGATCGGGGAGCCTCCTATAATTCACCCCTCCACTTT.